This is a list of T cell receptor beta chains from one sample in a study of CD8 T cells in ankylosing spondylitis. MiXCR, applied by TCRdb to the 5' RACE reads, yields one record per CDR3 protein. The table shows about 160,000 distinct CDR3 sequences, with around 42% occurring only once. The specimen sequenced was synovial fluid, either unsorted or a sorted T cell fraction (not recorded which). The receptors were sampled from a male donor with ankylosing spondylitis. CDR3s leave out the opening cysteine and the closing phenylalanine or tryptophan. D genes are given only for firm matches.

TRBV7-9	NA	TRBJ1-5	ASSPRQGQPQH
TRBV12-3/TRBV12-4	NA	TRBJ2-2	ASSPVTGELF
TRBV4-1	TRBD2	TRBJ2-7	ASSQDAGDGGTYEQY
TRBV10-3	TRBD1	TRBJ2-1	AISEWDRGLLRLAVPRGEQF
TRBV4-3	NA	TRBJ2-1	ASSQDLGGSYNEQF
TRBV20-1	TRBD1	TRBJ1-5	SARTGTGNQPQH
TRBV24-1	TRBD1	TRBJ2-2	ATSDPRTGERTGELF
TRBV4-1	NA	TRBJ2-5	ASSQMPPRGDMETQY
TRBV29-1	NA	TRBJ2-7	SVEGDGPGSYEQY
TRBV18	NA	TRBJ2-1	ASSLGRRYNEQF
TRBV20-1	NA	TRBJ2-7	SALQVYEQY
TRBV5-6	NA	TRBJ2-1	ASSLRDFYNEQF
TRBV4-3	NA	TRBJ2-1	ASSQVGAGEQF
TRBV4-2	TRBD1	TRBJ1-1	ASIQGGTVTPTEAF
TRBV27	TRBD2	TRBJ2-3	ASSLCGRCTDTQY
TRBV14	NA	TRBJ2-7	ASSHGGTYEQY
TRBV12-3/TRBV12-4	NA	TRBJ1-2	ASSFWGFSGYT
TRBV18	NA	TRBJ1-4	ASSLAPQHEKLF
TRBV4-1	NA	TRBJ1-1	ASSRYYRFTEAF
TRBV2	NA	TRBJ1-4	ASSALTGEKLF
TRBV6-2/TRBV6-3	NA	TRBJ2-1	ASSYGAGYNEQF
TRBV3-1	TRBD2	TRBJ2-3	ASSRTSGGTDTQY
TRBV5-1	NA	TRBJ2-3	ASSLYWSTDTQY
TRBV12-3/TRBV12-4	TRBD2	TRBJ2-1	ASSLMGGGYNEQF
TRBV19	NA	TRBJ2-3	ASSILATDTQY
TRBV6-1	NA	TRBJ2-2	ASTQGVSDTGELF
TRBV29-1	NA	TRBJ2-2	SVEPEDAGELF
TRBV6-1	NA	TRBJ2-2	ASSEDEKGELF
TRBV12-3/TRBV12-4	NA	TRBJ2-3	ASSLARGTDTQY
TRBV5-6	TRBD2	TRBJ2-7	ASSLVGGLASYEQY
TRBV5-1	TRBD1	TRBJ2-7	AISGQGSEQY
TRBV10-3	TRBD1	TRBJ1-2	AIRQGVNYGYT
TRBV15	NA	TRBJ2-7	ATSRQGEY
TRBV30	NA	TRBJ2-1	AWSVGFSYNEQF
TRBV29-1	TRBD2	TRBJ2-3	SVLAGDTDTQY
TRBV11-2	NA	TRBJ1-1	ASSLVSGRWRLNTEAF
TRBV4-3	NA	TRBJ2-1	ASSQDSGSYNEQF
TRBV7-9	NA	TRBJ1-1	ASSPRPEAF
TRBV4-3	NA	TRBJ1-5	ASSQDRVDYYPKWPQH
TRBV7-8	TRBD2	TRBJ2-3	ASSPGLAGGLVNTQY
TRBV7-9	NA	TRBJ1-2	ASSFRDTGFNYGYT
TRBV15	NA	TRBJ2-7	ATSRDLGDKAYEQY
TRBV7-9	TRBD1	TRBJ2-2	ASSPGQVEELF
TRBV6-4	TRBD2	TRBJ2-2	ASSSGSPGELF
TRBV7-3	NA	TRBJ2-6	ASSLTGPGANVLT
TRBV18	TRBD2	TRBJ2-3	ASSPLGRATDTQY
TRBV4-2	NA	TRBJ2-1	ASSHDLSIVGGGMWNEQF
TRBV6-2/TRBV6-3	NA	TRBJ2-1	ASSYSHEQF
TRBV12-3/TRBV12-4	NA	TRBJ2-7	ASSLEGGEQY